The 27 T cell receptor beta chains given below trace back to one sample, sequenced in a study of blood T cells in healthy people across ages. The second PCR ran about 6 to 12 cycles with a sample-barcoded 5' primer and J-beta primers. Each CDR3 protein gets one entry after TCRdb re-called the 5' RACE reads with MiXCR. The sample includes some 1.5 million distinct CDR3 sequences, approximately 43% of them seen just once. Sequencing was performed on blood. These receptors originate from a woman aged 18-29 years in good health.

This clonotype was detected only a few times. The rearrangement links TRBV7-9 to TRBJ1-4, with 8 bases lining up with TRBD1. CDR1 and CDR2 (germline): SEHNR, FQNEAQ (reference sequence). The CDR3 has 15 residues. Trimming took 3 bases from V and 4 from J; bases not matched to a gene: 4. The CDR3 sequence: CASSFRTGSNEKLFF. The CDR3 DNA is TGTGCCAGCAGCTTCAGGACAGGGAGTAATGAAAAACTGTTTTTT.

V gene TRBV29-1 combines with J gene TRBJ2-5; D perhaps matches TRBD1 (6 bases). V was pared by 5 bases and J by 4 bases, with 14 bases between. CDR3 length: 13 residues. The germline V gene has CDR1 SQVTM and CDR2 ANQGSEA. The CDR3 region is CSVYRVRGETQYF. The CDR3 nucleotides are TGCAGCGTTTACAGGGTCCGGGGAGAGACCCAGTACTTC.

This sequence joins TRBV7-8 and TRBJ2-1; D gene uncertain. The J call is doubtful: the DNA matches TRBJ2-7 better. The CDR3 covers 15 residues. Germline V gene sequence: CDR1 SGHVS, CDR2 FQNEAQ. The CDR3 loop reads CASSLITGAYNEQYF. The CDR3 DNA follows: TGTGCCAGCAGCTTAATCACTGGAGCCTACAATGAGCAGTACTTC.

This sequence joins TRBV6-1 and TRBJ2-2, with unresolved D. The CDR3 length is 15 residues. Germline CDR1 is MNHNS and CDR2 is SASEGT. Trimming took off 6 bases at V and 0 bases at J, with 11 bases between the two ends. This CDR3 is CASRYGLANTGELFF. The CDR3 DNA reads as TGTGCCAGCAGGTACGGCCTGGCGAACACCGGGGAGCTGTTTTTT.

The genes are TRBV18 and TRBJ1-1, with 7 bases identical to TRBD1. Germline V gene lookup returns CDR1 KGHSH and CDR2 LQKENI. J gave up 7 bases and V 3 bases, and 8 bases lay outside the gene matches. The CDR3 runs to 14 residues. CDR3 residues: CASSPITGESEAFF. The CDR3 DNA reads as TGTGCCAGCTCACCCATTACAGGGGAGAGTGAAGCTTTCTTT. Based on the CDR3 plus reference TRBV18 and TRBJ1-1, the full variable domain is NAGVMQNPRHLVRRRGQEARLRCSPMKGHSHVYWYRQLPEEGLKFMVYLQKENIIDESGMPKERFSAEFPKEGPSILRIQQVVRGDSAAYFCASSPITGESEAFFGQGTRLTVV.

The chain is built from TRBV11-2 and TRBJ1-4; D is unclear. Germline CDR1 reads SGHAT; CDR2 reads FQNNGV. The V end was cut by 3 bases, the J end by 6 bases, with 11 bases between. The CDR3 runs to 14 residues. CDR3 residues: CASSLGSGDEKLFF. CDR3 in DNA: TGTGCCAGCAGCTTGGGGAGCGGGGATGAAAAACTGTTTTTT.

This clonotype was counted only a few times. The chain has TRBV29-1 and TRBJ2-7, with D possibly matching TRBD2 (6 bases). Germline lookup yields CDR1 SQVTM and CDR2 ANQGSEA. Trimming shortened V by 4 bases and J by 5 bases, and 21 bases separated the two germline ends. The CDR3 consists of 15 residues. CDR3 loop: CSVGRTVGGNHEQYF. The CDR3 region has the DNA TGCAGCGTTGGCAGGACTGTGGGGGGTAATCACGAGCAGTACTTC.

This chain links TRBV14 with TRBJ2-3, with 7 nucleotides matching TRBD2. The CDR3 extends over 17 amino acids. Germline CDR1 SGHDN, CDR2 FVKESK. The V and J ends lost 1 base and 2 bases, in that order; junction bases with no gene match: 9. The CDR3 DNA follows: TGTGCCAGCAGCCAAGGAAATATAGCGGGTAACACAGATACGCAGTATTTT. Its translation: CASSQGNIAGNTDTQYF.

The chain is built from TRBV9 and TRBJ2-1; TRBD1 is a possible D gene (5 bases). V was shortened by 2 bases and J by 0 bases, with 12 bases between the two germline ends. This CDR3 contains 16 residues. Germline V gives CDR1 SGDLS, CDR2 YYNGEE. As DNA, the CDR3 is TGTGCCAGCAGCGTGCCCCCCCAGGGCTCCTACAATGAGCAGTTCTTC. Protein sequence: CASSVPPQGSYNEQFF.

The sample holds a few counts of this clonotype. V and J are TRBV20-1 and TRBJ2-1; 8 bases agree with TRBD2. Germline CDR1 DFQATT, CDR2 SNEGSKA (reference sequence). Losses at the gene ends were 7 bases for V and 2 bases for J; bases not matched to a gene: 10. This CDR3 contains 15 residues. In DNA form, the CDR3 reads TGCAGTGGGACCCGGGCGGGAGGTACCTACAATGAGCAGTTCTTC. Protein product: CSGTRAGGTYNEQFF.

This clonotype appeared a few times. This sequence joins TRBV12-3 or TRBV12-4 and TRBJ2-1; TRBD2 aligns across 8 bases. The CDR3 is made up of 16 amino acids. Trimming took 6 bases from V and 1 from J; bases not matched to a gene: 8. CDR3 amino acids: CASSWAAGGSYNEQFF. The CDR3 coding sequence is TGTGCCAGCAGCTGGGCGGCGGGGGGTTCCTACAATGAGCAGTTCTTC.

The chain joins TRBV7-2 to TRBJ1-6; tentatively, D is TRBD1 (5 bases). The V gene's germline CDR1 is SGHTA and CDR2 FQGNSA. V lost 10 bases to trimming and J lost 2 bases, with 24 bases between them. The CDR3 consists of 18 residues. This CDR3 is CAIRRDGAWRAYNSPLHF. In DNA form, the CDR3 reads TGTGCCATACGGCGGGACGGCGCTTGGCGGGCCTATAATTCACCCCTCCACTTT.

The V gene is TRBV7-3, the J gene TRBJ2-3; either TRBD1 or TRBD2 may supply D (5 bases each). The CDR3 length is 13 residues. Germline CDR1 is SGHTA and CDR2 is FQGTGA. Trimming removed 5 bases at V and 4 bases at J, with 10 bases between. The CDR3 coding sequence is TGTGCCAGCAGCGCCTGGGGGTCAGATACGCAGTATTTT. This codes for CASSAWGSDTQYF. The whole variable domain, filled in from reference TRBV7-3 and TRBJ2-3, reads GAGVSQTPSNKVTEKGKYVELRCDPISGHTALYWYRQSLGQGPEFLIYFQGTGAADDSGLPNDRFFAVRPEGSVSTLKIQRTERGDSAVYLCASSAWGSDTQYFGPGTRLTVL.

This chain links TRBV5-1 with TRBJ2-1; 9 bases agree with TRBD1. Germline CDR1 is SGHRS and CDR2 is YFSETQ. The V gene end was trimmed by 3 bases and the J gene end by 0 bases; junction bases not matched to a gene: 4. The CDR3 contains 16 residues. CDR3 bases: TGCGCCAGCAGCTGGACAGGGGAGTTCTCCTACAATGAGCAGTTCTTC. It codes for CASSWTGEFSYNEQFF.

The chain carries TRBV11-2 and TRBJ1-3; no definite D call. V shed 4 bases and J shed 2 bases, with 3 bases lying between them. The CDR3 spans 12 residues. Germline CDR1 is SGHAT and CDR2 is FQNNGV. The CDR3 protein is CASSWAGNTIYF. The DNA for the CDR3 is TGTGCCAGCAGCTGGGCTGGAAACACCATATATTTT.

A few counts support this clonotype. V and J are TRBV7-9 and TRBJ1-5; tentatively, D is TRBD1 (6 bases). The CDR3 is made up of 15 amino acids. The germline CDR1 and CDR2 sequences are SEHNR and FQNEAQ (reference sequence). Trimming took off 1 base at V and 9 bases at J, with 16 bases between the two ends. CDR3 in amino acids: CASSLVGGAGGPQHF. As DNA, the CDR3 is TGTGCCAGCAGCTTAGTTGGGGGCGCCGGCGGGCCCCAGCATTTT.

The V gene is TRBV12-3 or TRBV12-4, the J gene TRBJ2-7, with D tentatively TRBD2 (5 bases). CDR3 length: 19 residues. V lost 3 bases to trimming and J lost 1 base, with 25 bases between them. The CDR3 sequence: CASSLSFRTYGVQSYEQYF. The CDR3 DNA reads as TGTGCCAGCAGTTTGAGTTTCCGAACATACGGGGTCCAGTCCTACGAGCAGTACTTC.

The V and J genes are TRBV4-3 and TRBJ2-3; D is unresolved. Germline V lookup: CDR1 LGHNA, CDR2 YSLEER. This CDR3 comprises 13 residues. V dropped 0 bases and J dropped 7 bases, with 8 bases sitting between them. CDR3 bases: TGCGCCAGCAGCCAAGAATTGGGGTATACGCAGTATTTT. Its protein product is CASSQELGYTQYF.

The CDR3 loop is CASSLGRTEPLEQYF. Here the CDR3 DNA reads TGCGCCAGCAGCCTAGGGAGGACAGAGCCCTTGGAGCAGTACTTC. This sequence joins TRBV4-3 and TRBJ2-7; D possibly matches TRBD1 or TRBD2 (6 bases each). This CDR3 region has 15 residues. V lost 4 bases and J lost 7, with 20 bases in between. Germline CDR1 is LGHNA and CDR2 is YSLEER.

The chain uses TRBV7-2 and TRBJ2-7; 14 bases are shared with TRBD2. Trimming cost V 5 bases and J 4 bases; bases outside gene matches: 4. Germline V gene data show CDR1 as SGHTA and CDR2 as FQGNSA. This CDR3 has 15 amino acids. The CDR3 sequence: CASSQTSGRAYEQYF. CDR3 DNA: TGTGCCAGCAGCCAGACTAGCGGGAGGGCTTACGAGCAGTACTTC.

This clonotype was detected only a few times. The chain carries TRBV27 and TRBJ2-3; no reliable D call. V shed 10 bases and J shed 2 bases, with 7 bases lying between them. Germline lookup yields CDR1 MNHEY and CDR2 SMNVEV (reference sequence). This CDR3 has 11 residues. DNA of the CDR3: TGTGCCACCACGTTCACAGATACGCAGTATTTT. Translated, it gives CATTFTDTQYF.

This clonotype was found a few times. This chain links TRBV20-1 with TRBJ2-5, with TRBD2 matching over 10 bases. V trimming: 6 bases; J trimming: 3 bases; junction bases outside the gene matches: 7. The V gene's germline CDR1 is DFQATT and CDR2 SNEGSKA (reference sequence). The CDR3 covers 14 residues. As DNA, the CDR3 is TGCAGTGCCCAACTAGCGGGGAAGGAAGAGACCCAGTACTTC. Translated: CSAQLAGKEETQYF.

The chain uses TRBV5-1 and TRBJ2-5; D is unresolved. From germline, CDR1 is SGHRS and CDR2 YFSETQ. V was cut by 0 bases and J by 1 base, with 7 bases left in between. The CDR3 has 14 residues. CDR3 in DNA: TGCGCCAGCAGCTTGGTGGGGTTCCAAGAGACCCAGTACTTC. Its translation is CASSLVGFQETQYF.

This clonotype was seen at least ten times. The rearrangement uses TRBV20-1 and TRBJ2-1; TRBD1 matches at 9 bases. CDR3 size: 16 residues. Trimming cost V 0 bases and J 1 base; bases outside gene matches: 4. Germline-derived CDR1 and CDR2 are DFQATT and SNEGSKA (reference sequence). CDR3 nucleotides: TGCAGTGCTAGAGAGATACAGGGGGCGTCCTACAATGAGCAGTTCTTC. Translated: CSAREIQGASYNEQFF.

The CDR3, as DNA: TGTGCCAGCCTGTCCTATGGCCACACCTTC. Translated, it gives CASLSYGHTF. This chain uses TRBV21-1 with TRBJ1-2; the table's D call, TRBD1, has no DNA check behind it. TRBV21-1 is labeled a pseudogene. The CDR3 length is 10 residues.

V and J are TRBV7-3 and TRBJ2-3; 8 nucleotides align to TRBD2. CDR1 SGHTA and CDR2 FQGTGA come from the germline V gene. This CDR3 region has 15 residues. V dropped 1 base and J dropped 3; count of bases not matched to a gene: 3. The CDR3 is CASSLSGLATDTQYF. The CDR3 DNA follows: TGTGCCAGCAGCTTAAGCGGACTAGCAACAGATACGCAGTATTTT.

The chain employs TRBV7-9 and TRBJ2-5, with D uncertain. CDR3 length: 13 amino acids. Trimming shortened V by 3 bases and J by 5 bases, and 10 bases separated the two germline ends. The germline CDR1 and CDR2 sequences are SEHNR and FQNEAQ (reference sequence). CDR3 sequence: CASSFDIAETQYF. The DNA of the CDR3 is TGTGCCAGCAGCTTCGACATCGCGGAGACCCAGTACTTC. Using reference TRBV7-9 and TRBJ2-5 for the parts outside the CDR3, the full variable domain is DTGVSQNPRHKITKRGQNVTFRCDPISEHNRLYWYRQTLGQGPEFLTYFQNEAQLEKSRLLSDRFSAERPKGSFSTLEIQRTEQGDSAMYLCASSFDIAETQYFGPGTRLLVL.